These 31 T cell receptor beta chains share one sample of origin, sequenced in a study of OX40 agonist ivuxolimab in advanced cancers. Library generation was performed with the immunoSEQ multiplex PCR assay. What TCRdb holds here is the immuneACCESS table cut down to in-frame rearrangements. Part of the clones is not present; checked against another copy, under half of the missing clones reflect an unresolved V gene, and the others are unexplained. The sample profile shows 40,000 or so clones; roughly 80% of them were found once. The ten most abundant clones make up about 20% of the sample. The specimen was CD4+ or CD8+ T cells sorted from blood, collected in a trial of the OX40 agonist ivuxolimab. Receptors originate from an adult with an advanced solid tumor such as melanoma, head and neck, liver or kidney cancer.

This clone was detected once. The genes are TRBV9 and TRBJ2-1; D uncertain. Per germline, CDR1 SGDLS and CDR2 YYNGEE. The V gene lost 1 base and the J gene lost 9 bases, with 8 bases spanning the gap. This CDR3 has 12 amino acids. CDR3 sequence: CASSVQETEQFF. In nucleotides, the CDR3 is TGTGCCAGCAGCGTACAGGAGACTGAGCAGTTCTTC.

This rearrangement joins TRBV19 to TRBJ1-5, with D maybe TRBD1 (5 bases). Germline CDR1 reads LNHDA; CDR2 reads SQIVND (reference sequence). The V and J ends lost 1 base and 8 bases respectively, with 12 bases between them. CDR3 length equals 14 residues. Here the CDR3 DNA reads TGTGCCAGTAGTATAGGTGGGGCTGCGGAGCCCCAGCATTTT. It specifies CASSIGGAAEPQHF.

This chain joins TRBV25-1 and TRBJ1-5; D remains ambiguous. CDR1 and CDR2 (germline): MGHDK, SYGVNS. The ends were cut back, 1 base at V and 8 bases at J, with 15 bases in the middle. There are 15 residues in the CDR3. The CDR3 DNA reads as TGTGCCAGCAGTGAATCGAGCGCCTTTTGGGAGCCCCAGCATTTT. This encodes CASSESSAFWEPQHF.

This clone appeared a few times. The genes are TRBV10-3 and TRBJ1-2, with no clear D. Germline V gene lookup returns CDR1 ENHRY and CDR2 SYGVKD. V lost 10 bases to trimming and J lost 4 bases, with 22 bases between them. CDR3 length equals 15 residues. The CDR3 loop is CASTLRAELFYGYTF. CDR3 in DNA: TGTGCCAGCACCTTGCGGGCAGAGCTCTTCTATGGCTACACCTTC.

By share of the sample, this clone is medium-sized. The CDR3 protein is CASSERGAGLYGYTF. The CDR3 region has the DNA TGTGCCAGCAGTGAAAGGGGGGCAGGCCTCTATGGCTACACCTTC. V is TRBV6-1 and J is TRBJ1-2; weak D call: TRBD1 (6 bases). The CDR3 extends over 15 amino acids. The V and J ends lost 2 bases and 4 bases respectively, with 14 bases between them. Germline V gene lookup returns CDR1 MNHNS and CDR2 SASEGT.

V gene TRBV30 combines with J gene TRBJ2-6; possibly TRBD1 for D (5 bases). The CDR3 is 15 amino acids. The V end was cut by 5 bases, the J end by 6 bases, with 17 bases between. CDR1 and CDR2 (germline): GTSNPN, SVGIG (reference sequence). The CDR3 DNA follows: TGTGCCTGGTTTGCCCAAGACAGAATGGCCAACGTCCTGACTTTC. This sequence encodes CAWFAQDRMANVLTF.

On this clone itself: This same CDR3 is encoded by further DNA sequences in the sample. The chain employs TRBV5-1 and TRBJ1-4; 11 bases fit TRBD1. CDR1 is SGHRS and CDR2 is YFSETQ in the germline V gene. J was trimmed by 7 bases and V by 4 bases; bases with no gene match: 3. This CDR3 contains 14 residues. The CDR3 DNA follows: TGCGCCAGCAGCCTGGGGACAGGGGGTGAAAAACTGTTTTTT. Translation gives CASSLGTGGEKLFF.

This clone was observed a few times. This chain links TRBV7-6 with TRBJ1-2, with 8 bases aligning to TRBD1. J gave up 8 bases and V 5 bases, and 7 bases lay outside the gene matches. From germline, CDR1 is SGHVS and CDR2 FNYEAQ. The CDR3 extends over 13 amino acids. This chain's CDR3 is CASSQGQGRGYTF. In DNA form, the CDR3 reads TGTGCCAGCAGCCAAGGACAGGGACGGGGCTACACCTTC. The full variable domain, rest sourced from reference TRBV7-6 and TRBJ1-2, is GAGVSQSPRYKVTKRGQDVALRCDPISGHVSLYWYRQALGQGPEFLTYFNYEAQQDKSGLPNDRFSAERPEGSISTLTIQRTEQRDSAMYRCASSQGQGRGYTFGSGTRLTVV.

V and J are TRBV5-1 and TRBJ2-7; 8 bases are a match to TRBD1. Germline V lookup: CDR1 SGHRS, CDR2 YFSETQ. The CDR3 has 15 residues. The V segment lost 0 bases and the J segment 4 bases; nucleotides outside the gene matches: 6. CDR3 coding DNA: TGCGCCAGCAGCTTGGGGGGGACAGGTCGGTACGAGCAGTACTTC. Protein: CASSLGGTGRYEQYF.

The chain couples TRBV11-2 to TRBJ2-7, with 8 bases lining up with TRBD2. Unmatched junction bases numbered 9, after V lost 4 bases and J lost 1 base. The CDR3 covers 16 residues. Germline lookup yields CDR1 SGHAT and CDR2 FQNNGV. The CDR3 is CASSSESGGPSYEQYF. In DNA, the CDR3 is TGTGCCAGCAGCTCTGAAAGCGGGGGCCCGTCCTACGAGCAGTACTTC.

The chain combines TRBV7-9 with TRBJ2-1, with 8 bases that match TRBD1. CDR1 is SEHNR, CDR2 FQNEAQ, per germline (reference sequence). There are 15 residues in the CDR3. The V segment lost 5 bases and the J segment 5 bases; nucleotides outside the gene matches: 8. The CDR3 sequence: CASSRTRQGNNEQFF. In DNA, the CDR3 is TGTGCCAGCAGCCGAACCCGACAGGGGAACAATGAGCAGTTCTTC.

The chain employs TRBV7-2 and TRBJ1-2; the D is unclear. The CDR3 sequence is 15 residues long. The germline V gene has CDR1 SGHTA and CDR2 FQGNSA. The V end was cut by 1 base, the J end by 0 bases, with 9 bases between. The CDR3 loop reads CASSLGQAANYGYTF. The DNA of the CDR3 is TGTGCCAGCAGCTTAGGTCAGGCAGCTAACTATGGCTACACCTTC.

The rearrangement links TRBV11-2 to TRBJ2-5; 8 positions match TRBD2. The DNA end is a closer match to TRBJ2-7, so the J assignment may be wrong. The CDR3 contains 16 residues. The V gene's germline CDR1 is SGHAT and CDR2 FQNNGV. The CDR3 spells CASSNPPGLGAYEQYF. DNA of the CDR3: TGTGCCAGCAGCAATCCACCGGGACTAGGCGCCTACGAGCAGTACTTC.

The gene calls are TRBV5-1 and TRBJ2-2, with 8 positions matching TRBD1. The V gene's germline CDR1 is SGHRS and CDR2 YFSETQ. V dropped 3 bases and J dropped 9; count of bases not matched to a gene: 7. CDR3 length equals 14 residues. In nucleotides, the CDR3 is TGCGCCAGCAGCTGGACCTCAGGGGGCTGGGAGCTGTTTTTT. It translates to CASSWTSGGWELFF.

The V call is TRBV4-1, the J call TRBJ2-3; TRBD2 agrees at 8 bases. V trimming: 0 bases; J trimming: 2 bases; junction bases outside the gene matches: 7. The germline CDR1 and CDR2 sequences are MGHRA and YSYEKL. The CDR3 loop spans 17 amino acids. The CDR3 bases are TGCGCCAGCAGCCAAGACCCAGCGGGGGCCCTCACAGATACGCAGTATTTT. It translates to CASSQDPAGALTDTQYF.

Here the CDR3 reads CASSPPDQPQHF. In DNA, the CDR3 is TGTGCCAGCAGTCCCCCTGATCAGCCCCAGCATTTT. The rearrangement uses TRBV27 and TRBJ1-5; no reliable D call. The CDR3 extends over 12 amino acids. Trimming left V 5 bases short and J 5 bases short, with 7 bases between. Germline CDR1 MNHEY, CDR2 SMNVEV (reference sequence).

This clone was observed once. The chain recombines TRBV5-1 with TRBJ2-7, with D perhaps given as TRBD1 or TRBD2 (5 bases each). Trimming took off 0 bases at V and 6 bases at J, with 16 bases between the two ends. Germline values: CDR1 SGHRS, CDR2 YFSETQ. CDR3 size: 15 residues. The CDR3 loop is CASSLVPDSRVEQYF. The CDR3 DNA reads TGCGCCAGCAGCTTGGTTCCGGACTCCAGGGTCGAGCAGTACTTC.

The CDR3, as DNA: TGTGCCAGTAGTATGGCTCAGGGGAGCGGCTACACCTTC. Its translation is CASSMAQGSGYTF. The V call is TRBV19, the J call TRBJ1-2; TRBD1 might be the D (6 bases). The germline V gene encodes CDR1 LNHDA and CDR2 SQIVND (reference sequence). The V gene lost 3 bases and the J gene lost 8 bases, with 13 bases spanning the gap. The CDR3 covers 13 residues.

This chain links TRBV4-2 with TRBJ2-2; TRBD2 is a possible D gene (5 bases). The V and J ends lost 6 bases and 4 bases respectively, with 12 bases between them. CDR3 length: 14 amino acids. Germline V lookup: CDR1 LGHNA, CDR2 YNFKEQ. As DNA, the CDR3 is TGTGCCAGCAGTTCAGAGGCGGGCACCGGGGAGCTGTTTTTT. It codes for CASSSEAGTGELFF.

The chain joins TRBV19 to TRBJ2-3, with 11 positions matching TRBD1. Germline V CDR1 and CDR2: LNHDA, SQIVND (reference sequence). The J segment lost 4 bases and the V segment lost 2 bases, leaving 5 bases of the junction unmatched. The CDR3 loop spans 16 amino acids. This chain's CDR3 is CASSIPPGQGADTQYF. The DNA for the CDR3 is TGTGCCAGTAGTATACCCCCGGGACAGGGGGCAGATACGCAGTATTTT.

There are a few counts of this clone. V usage is TRBV7-2 and J usage is TRBJ1-1, with TRBD1 as a possible D gene (5 bases). The germline CDR1 and CDR2 sequences are SGHTA and FQGNSA. CDR3 length: 13 amino acids. Trimming removed 6 bases from V and 6 bases from J, with 14 bases in between. This CDR3 reads CASRGRRRAEAFF. The CDR3 DNA sequence: TGTGCCAGCAGGGGGCGCCGAAGGGCTGAAGCTTTCTTT.

This rearrangement joins TRBV30 to TRBJ2-1; no clear D. The V end was cut by 3 bases, the J end by 8 bases, with 11 bases between. CDR3 size: 12 residues. From germline, CDR1 is GTSNPN and CDR2 SVGIG (reference sequence). The CDR3 loop reads CAWSRSGDEQFF. As DNA, the CDR3 is TGTGCCTGGAGCAGGTCAGGCGATGAGCAGTTCTTC.

The V and J genes are TRBV5-5 and TRBJ1-2, with D tentatively TRBD1 (5 bases). In germline, CDR1 is SGHKS, CDR2 YYEKEE (reference sequence). The V end lost 10 bases, the J end lost 1 base, and 14 bases lay between the germline ends. This CDR3 region has 13 residues. The CDR3 loop reads CACGEGLNYGYTF. CDR3 sequence (DNA): TGTGCCTGCGGGGAGGGGCTTAACTATGGCTACACCTTC.

This clone was seen just once. The chain has TRBV5-8 and TRBJ1-3, with no clear D. The CDR3 spans 16 residues. The germline CDR1 and CDR2 sequences are SGHTS and YDEGEE. Trimming shortened V by 2 bases and J by 2 bases, and 14 bases separated the two germline ends. The CDR3 nucleotides are TGTGCCAGCAGCTTTTCCTCCAGGTTTCCTGGAAACACCATATATTTT. Translating it yields CASSFSSRFPGNTIYF.

This sequence joins TRBV19 and TRBJ2-3, with a possible D match to TRBD1 (6 bases). This CDR3 has 13 residues. Trimming cost V 10 bases and J 2 bases, with 13 bases left between them. Germline lookup yields CDR1 LNHDA and CDR2 SQIVND (reference sequence). The CDR3 DNA reads TGTGCCACTTCACAGGGATTCACAGATACGCAGTATTTT. Protein sequence: CATSQGFTDTQYF.

This clone has only a few counts. The rearrangement uses TRBV6-1 and TRBJ2-7; TRBD1 matches at 8 bases. The CDR3 has 15 residues. The trim removed 5 bases at V and 1 base at J, leaving 7 bases unmatched. The germline V gene has CDR1 MNHNS and CDR2 SASEGT. The CDR3 reads CASSSGTGLSYEQYF. CDR3 DNA: TGTGCCAGCAGTTCCGGGACAGGCCTTTCCTACGAGCAGTACTTC.

This chain links TRBV4-3 with TRBJ2-1, with 10 bases lining up with TRBD1. This CDR3 has 15 residues. With 4 bases clipped from V and 4 bases from J, the junction kept 4 bases outside the gene matches. Germline V gives CDR1 LGHNA, CDR2 YSLEER. The CDR3 DNA sequence: TGCGCCAGCAGCCGGGGGACAGGGGTTTACAATGAGCAGTTCTTC. The encoded protein is CASSRGTGVYNEQFF.

This rearrangement joins TRBV28 to TRBJ1-4; D not certain. V was trimmed by 5 bases and J by 2 bases, leaving 15 bases between them. Germline V gene lookup returns CDR1 MDHEN and CDR2 SYDVKM. CDR3 size: 16 residues. The CDR3 is CASSPYRRTTNEKLFF. For the CDR3, the DNA is TGTGCCAGCAGTCCGTATCGAAGGACGACTAATGAAAAACTGTTTTTT.

This clone was seen a single time. V gene TRBV27 combines with J gene TRBJ1-1, with D possibly TRBD1 on 5 matching bases. Between the trimmed V and J ends, which lost 6 bases and 11 bases, there was a span of 19 bases. CDR1 is MNHEY and CDR2 is SMNVEV in the germline V gene (reference sequence). This CDR3 is built from 13 residues. As DNA, the CDR3 is TGTGCCAGCAGACCTGACAGTCACGGCGGGGCTTTCTTT. It is translated as CASRPDSHGGAFF.

The chain is built from TRBV5-1 and TRBJ1-2, with D maybe TRBD1 (5 bases). Trimming shortened V by 5 bases and J by 2 bases, and 13 bases separated the two germline ends. The CDR3 is 14 amino acids. The germline CDR1 and CDR2 sequences are SGHRS and YFSETQ. The CDR3 DNA is TGCGCCAGCAGTTACACCGGGACCAACTATGGCTACACCTTC. The encoded protein is CASSYTGTNYGYTF. Variable domain in full (rest from reference TRBV5-1 and TRBJ1-2): KAGVTQTPRYLIKTRGQQVTLSCSPISGHRSVSWYQQTPGQGLQFLFEYFSETQRNKGNFPGRFSGRQFSNSRSEMNVSTLELGDSALYLCASSYTGTNYGYTFGSGTRLTVV.

The chain couples TRBV6-1 to TRBJ2-1; 10 bases align to TRBD2. The CDR3 extends over 15 amino acids. Trimming removed 7 bases from V and 8 bases from J; junction bases left unmatched: 11. Germline-derived CDR1 and CDR2 are MNHNS and SASEGT. Here the CDR3 DNA reads TGTGCCAGCACAAGGACCCCTAGCGGGAGCGATGAGCAGTTCTTC. This gives the protein CASTRTPSGSDEQFF.